This T cell receptor (beta chain) was sequenced for a study of shared clonotypes between healthy human individuals. About the research overall: The people who gave samples were two women and a few men aged 18 to 49.

This clone was recorded at least ten times. From germline, CDR1 is GTSNPN and CDR2 SVGIG (reference sequence). The V and J ends lost 0 bases and 6 bases respectively, with 17 bases between them. The CDR3 is 15 residues long. Genomic DNA of each subset was evenly split across several immunoSEQ plates. Sequenced by immunoSEQ multiplex PCR; TCRdb stores in-frame clones only, minus some. The sample yields approximately 460,000 clones, approximately 77% seen once. This receptor was obtained from a woman between 40 and 55 years old in good health. Some clones in this sample may be carry-over from other donors' samples. Sequences were obtained from PBMCs. The V gene is TRBV30, the J gene TRBJ1-2; perhaps TRBD1 as D (5 bases). CDR3 region: CAWSVPSRDVNGYTF. CDR3 nucleotides: TGTGCCTGGAGTGTACCGAGCAGGGACGTTAATGGCTACACCTTC.